The 18 T cell receptor beta chains below come from one sample, sequenced in a study of T cells in Graves' hyperthyroidism and ophthalmopathy. Researchers amplified the TCR beta CDR3 regions from RNA transcripts. The HTBI primer set drove a first-round RT-PCR of the TCR CDR3. TCRdb re-derived calls from the multiplex PCR reads in MiXCR, one entry per CDR3 protein. The repertoire holds hundreds of thousands of distinct CDR3 sequences, over 11% seen once, with around 28% in the top ten. Material for sequencing was blood. Source of these receptors: a man aged 50 to 60 with Graves' ophthalmopathy.

This clonotype was picked up many times. The J gene is TRBJ2-2, the V gene TRBV28, with 9 positions matching TRBD1. The trim removed 10 bases at V and 4 bases at J, leaving 7 bases unmatched. This CDR3 region has 14 residues. The germline CDR1 and CDR2 sequences are MDHEN and SYDVKM. This CDR3 reads CAIEGQGRTGELFF. Written as DNA, the CDR3 is TGTGCCATCGAAGGACAGGGGCGCACCGGGGAGCTGTTTTTT.

This clonotype was counted at least ten times. The chain carries TRBV30 and TRBJ2-1; 16 nucleotides agree with TRBD2. This CDR3 spans 18 amino acids. Per the germline V gene, CDR1 is GTSNPN and CDR2 is SVGIG (reference sequence). The V segment lost 1 base and the J segment 3 bases; nucleotides outside the gene matches: 6. CDR3 amino acids: CAWSAGTSGREGYNEQFF. Here the CDR3 DNA reads TGTGCCTGGAGTGCCGGGACTAGCGGGAGGGAGGGCTACAATGAGCAGTTCTTC. Using reference TRBV30 and TRBJ2-1 for the parts outside the CDR3, the full variable domain is SQTIHQWPATLVQPVGSPLSLECTVEGTSNPNLYWYRQAAGRGLQLLFYSVGIGQISSEVPQNLSASRPQDRQFILSSKKLLLSDSGFYLCAWSAGTSGREGYNEQFFGPGTRLTVL.

The chain combines TRBV9 with TRBJ2-3; D is possibly TRBD1 or TRBD2 (6 bases each). The CDR3 runs 16 residues. V was clipped by 1 base and J by 1 base, with 13 bases between them. Germline V gene sequence: CDR1 SGDLS, CDR2 YYNGEE. CDR3 coding DNA: TGTGCCAGCAGCGTACTCGAGGGGGGTGGCACAGATACGCAGTATTTT. Protein product: CASSVLEGGGTDTQYF.

Ten or more counts support this clonotype. The chain employs TRBV28 and TRBJ2-7; 8 nucleotides agree with TRBD2. The CDR3 sequence is 16 residues long. Trimming at V came to 2 bases and at J to 3 bases, leaving 9 bases not matched to a gene. The germline V gene encodes CDR1 MDHEN and CDR2 SYDVKM. DNA for the CDR3: TGTGCCAGCAGTTTAGTACCGCGGGAGGTCCGCTACGAGCAGTACTTC. The encoded protein is CASSLVPREVRYEQYF.

This clonotype was counted between two and nine times. This chain joins TRBV20-1 and TRBJ1-2, with D hard to call. Germline V gene data show CDR1 as DFQATT and CDR2 as SNEGSKA (reference sequence). V lost 2 bases and J lost 7, with 17 bases in between. The CDR3 runs 14 residues. CDR3 coding DNA: TGCAGTGCTAGAATGGTCGGCCGAACGAGTGGCTACACCTTC. Its translation is CSARMVGRTSGYTF.

In its sample, this clonotype was seen many times. V usage is TRBV7-9 and J usage is TRBJ1-1; D possibly corresponds to TRBD1 (6 bases). This CDR3 has 15 amino acids. Deletions cut 2 bases from V and 5 bases from J, with 15 bases between. Germline CDR1 reads SEHNR; CDR2 reads FQNEAQ (reference sequence). The CDR3, as DNA: TGTGCCAGCAGCTTACTAACAGGGTTGGGGACTGAAGCTTTCTTT. It specifies CASSLLTGLGTEAFF.

This clonotype was observed at least ten times. The V and J genes are TRBV7-8 and TRBJ1-1; D remains ambiguous. The ends were cut back, 2 bases at V and 0 bases at J, with 7 bases in the middle. Germline loops: CDR1 SGHVS, CDR2 FQNEAQ. The length of the CDR3 is 14 residues. For the CDR3, the DNA is TGTGCCAGCAGCTTATCCCAGCTGAACACTGAAGCTTTCTTT. The encoded protein is CASSLSQLNTEAFF.

Many counts were recorded for this clonotype. The chain combines TRBV28 with TRBJ1-2, with D tentatively TRBD1 (6 bases). The germline V gene encodes CDR1 MDHEN and CDR2 SYDVKM. Trimming pared 3 bases from V and 9 bases from J, leaving 17 bases between. The length of the CDR3 is 14 residues. CDR3 DNA sequence: TGTGCCAGCAGTTTGGACCCTTTACAGGGCAGCTACACCTTC. Amino acid sequence: CASSLDPLQGSYTF.

This clonotype was detected many times. The chain is built from TRBV12-5 and TRBJ2-1; unclear D gene. CDR1 LGHNT and CDR2 FRNRAP come from the germline V gene. This CDR3 is 10 amino acids long. Deletions cut 6 bases from V and 9 bases from J, with 6 bases between. The CDR3 DNA is TGTGCTAGTGGCCTCATTGAGCAGTTCTTC. Translation gives CASGLIEQFF.

V is TRBV3-1 and J is TRBJ1-1; 7 bases match TRBD1. The germline V gene has CDR1 LGHDT and CDR2 YNNKEL (reference sequence). V was pared by 4 bases and J by 1 base, with 6 bases of the junction left unmatched. The CDR3 is made up of 15 amino acids. The CDR3 is CASSRGDSRNTEAFF. For the CDR3, the DNA is TGTGCCAGCAGCCGGGGGGACAGCAGGAACACTGAAGCTTTCTTT.

This clonotype was counted many times. The chain uses TRBV11-2 and TRBJ2-3; 7 bases fit TRBD2. Germline V gene sequence: CDR1 SGHAT, CDR2 FQNNGV. The CDR3 is made up of 15 amino acids. V was pared by 2 bases and J by 1 base, with 3 bases of the junction left unmatched. The DNA for the CDR3 is TGTGCCAGCAGCTTACTAACTAGCGGCACAGATACGCAGTATTTT. Protein product: CASSLLTSGTDTQYF.

This clonotype was seen repeatedly, ten times or more. This rearrangement joins TRBV6-1 to TRBJ1-3; D is unclear. V lost 6 bases to trimming and J lost 2 bases, with 26 bases between them. Germline-derived CDR1 and CDR2 are MNHNS and SASEGT. The CDR3 consists of 19 residues. The CDR3 region has the DNA TGTGCCAGCAGGGAGTACGACCGATTTATAAGGTCCCCTGGAAACACCATATATTTT. It yields the protein CASREYDRFIRSPGNTIYF.

The chain links TRBV19 to TRBJ1-5; TRBD1 aligns across 8 bases. Looked up from germline, CDR1 is LNHDA and CDR2 is SQIVND (reference sequence). Trimming at V came to 5 bases and at J to 5 bases, leaving 11 bases not matched to a gene. CDR3 length: 16 amino acids. CDR3 amino acids: CASSPLQGAMDQPQHF. The DNA of the CDR3 is TGTGCCAGTAGTCCCCTCCAGGGGGCGATGGATCAGCCCCAGCATTTT.

The CDR3 DNA follows: TGTGCCAGCAGCCACGGACGGGGGGAGCAGTACTTC. It encodes CASSHGRGEQYF. V gene TRBV3-1 combines with J gene TRBJ2-7; tentative D call: TRBD2 (6 bases). V dropped 3 bases and J dropped 7 bases, with 10 bases sitting between them. The CDR3 runs to 12 residues. CDR1 and CDR2 (germline): LGHDT, YNNKEL (reference sequence).

This clonotype was detected ten times or more. The chain is built from TRBV30 and TRBJ2-3, with D maybe TRBD2 (5 bases). The V gene's germline CDR1 is GTSNPN and CDR2 SVGIG (reference sequence). Trimming took 0 bases from V and 0 from J, leaving 16 bases between them. The CDR3 runs 17 residues. The CDR3 here is CAWSVGAAALSTDTQYF. CDR3 DNA sequence: TGTGCCTGGAGTGTAGGAGCGGCAGCCCTTAGCACAGATACGCAGTATTTT. The full variable domain, with the rest looked up from reference TRBV30 and TRBJ2-3, is SQTIHQWPATLVQPVGSPLSLECTVEGTSNPNLYWYRQAAGRGLQLLFYSVGIGQISSEVPQNLSASRPQDRQFILSSKKLLLSDSGFYLCAWSVGAAALSTDTQYFGPGTRLTVL.

This clonotype was observed a handful of times. The CDR3 sequence: CSVLRLARETQYF. As DNA, the CDR3 is TGCAGTGTCTTGAGGCTAGCACGGGAGACCCAGTACTTC. The chain recombines TRBV20-1 with TRBJ2-5, with a tentative D call TRBD2 (5 bases). The germline V and J ends were trimmed by 7 bases and 5 bases, with 17 bases remaining between them. Germline values: CDR1 DFQATT, CDR2 SNEGSKA (reference sequence). The CDR3 has 13 amino acids.

This clonotype has ten or more counts. The CDR3: CASSQPRGHNQPQHF. The CDR3 DNA follows: TGTGCCAGCAGCCAGCCCAGGGGCCACAATCAGCCCCAGCATTTT. The V call is TRBV28, the J call TRBJ1-5; a weak D match, TRBD1 (6 bases). This CDR3 region has 15 residues. Germline V gene data show CDR1 as MDHEN and CDR2 as SYDVKM. V was clipped by 6 bases and J by 3 bases, with 15 bases between them.

V is TRBV24-1 and J is TRBJ2-1, with 9 nucleotides matching TRBD1. Germline loops: CDR1 KGHDR, CDR2 SFDVKD. V was pared by 3 bases and J by 8 bases, with 7 bases of the junction left unmatched. The CDR3 has 15 amino acids. CDR3 loop: CATSDPGQGAHEQFF. CDR3 nucleotides: TGTGCCACCAGTGATCCGGGACAGGGAGCCCATGAGCAGTTCTTC.